These 10 T cell receptor beta chains originate from one sample sequenced in a study of neoadjuvant nivolumab and ipilimumab in lung cancer. The repertoire was sequenced with immunoSEQ multiplex PCR; TCRdb's copy has only in-frame clones and lacks some. The sample has approximately 9,000 clones, 84% seen once. Sequencing used tumor tissue, obtained after neoadjuvant nivolumab, alone or with ipilimumab, at or shortly before surgery. These receptors were taken from an adult with non-small cell lung cancer.

The rearrangement joins TRBV5-4 to TRBJ2-1; a weak D match, TRBD2 (6 bases). Trimming took 3 bases from V and 4 from J, leaving 8 bases between them. This CDR3 is 13 amino acids long. CDR1 and CDR2 (germline): SGHNT, YYREEE (reference sequence). Here the CDR3 DNA reads TGTGCCAGCAGCTCCCTAGCGTACAATGAGCAGTTCTTC. It specifies CASSSLAYNEQFF.

The chain carries TRBV6-5 and TRBJ1-2; TRBD1 aligns across 7 bases. With 8 bases clipped from V and 0 bases from J, the junction kept 6 bases outside the gene matches. Germline V gene sequence: CDR1 MNHEY, CDR2 SVGAGI. The CDR3 contains 14 residues. As DNA, the CDR3 is TGTGCCAGCCGCCGGGACAGCCCTAACTATGGCTACACCTTC. The encoded protein is CASRRDSPNYGYTF.

This chain connects TRBV6-5 to TRBJ1-3, with D possibly TRBD1 on 5 matching bases. This CDR3 is 15 amino acids long. Per the germline V gene, CDR1 is MNHEY and CDR2 is SVGAGI. V was cut by 6 bases and J by 4 bases, with 16 bases left in between. The CDR3 sequence is CASRTPGRVGNTIYF. The CDR3 region has the DNA TGTGCCAGCAGGACCCCGGGGCGGGTCGGAAACACCATATATTTT.

The chain uses TRBV9 and TRBJ1-1; D is undetermined. This CDR3 region has 13 residues. Germline CDR1 and CDR2: SGDLS and YYNGEE. V shed 4 bases and J shed 5 bases, with 12 bases lying between them. CDR3 in DNA: TGTGCCAGCAGCTCAGTAGAGGGAACTGAAGCTTTCTTT. This sequence encodes CASSSVEGTEAFF.

The rearrangement links TRBV6-1 to TRBJ2-7; no definite D call. There are 13 residues in the CDR3. V gave up 3 bases and J gave up 2 bases, with 8 bases separating them. The V gene's germline CDR1 is MNHNS and CDR2 SASEGT. The DNA for the CDR3 is TGTGCCAGCAGTGACCAAGGCCCCTACGAGCAGTACTTC. Its protein is CASSDQGPYEQYF.

The chain joins TRBV7-9 to TRBJ2-1, with a tentative D call TRBD2 (5 bases). Germline CDR1 and CDR2: SEHNR and FQNEAQ (reference sequence). Trimming stripped 5 bases from V and 10 bases from J, with 9 bases between. The CDR3 spans 11 residues. CDR3 region: CASSQEREQFF. The DNA of the CDR3 is TGTGCCAGCAGCCAAGAGCGGGAGCAGTTCTTC. The full variable domain, with the rest looked up from reference TRBV7-9 and TRBJ2-1, is DTGVSQNPRHKITKRGQNVTFRCDPISEHNRLYWYRQTLGQGPEFLTYFQNEAQLEKSRLLSDRFSAERPKGSFSTLEIQRTEQGDSAMYLCASSQEREQFFGPGTRLTVL.

This rearrangement joins TRBV4-1 to TRBJ1-1; D ambiguous. From germline, CDR1 is MGHRA and CDR2 YSYEKL. The CDR3 has 15 residues. The V and J ends lost 0 bases and 2 bases respectively, with 10 bases between them. The CDR3 coding sequence is TGCGCCAGCAGCCAAGATAGTCCGGTCAACACTGAAGCTTTCTTT. It codes for CASSQDSPVNTEAFF.

In this sample, this clone is medium-sized. The rearrangement links TRBV27 to TRBJ2-1; D not certain. Germline CDR1 is MNHEY and CDR2 is SMNVEV (reference sequence). The ends were cut back, 4 bases at V and 12 bases at J, with 13 bases in the middle. The CDR3 is 12 residues long. Here the CDR3 reads CASSSHRLTQFF. The CDR3, as DNA: TGTGCCAGCAGTTCCCACCGTCTTACGCAGTTCTTC.

Details on this clone: One end of the junction does not line up with germline, which may come from a read error. The chain uses TRBV30 and TRBJ1-1, with D maybe TRBD1 (6 bases). The CDR3 is 13 amino acids. Germline CDR1 is GTSNPN and CDR2 is SVGIG (reference sequence). DNA of the CDR3: TGTGCCTGGAGTCATGGAGGCGGGGGCCCCCCGAATTTT. This sequence encodes CAWSHGGGGPPNF.

The rearrangement links TRBV5-6 to TRBJ2-7; TRBD1 aligns across 8 bases. The germline gives CDR1 SGHDT, CDR2 YYEEEE. This CDR3 comprises 15 residues. Germline trimming cut 3 bases from V and 5 bases from J; bases unmatched to any gene: 10. Here the CDR3 reads CASSSRRDRFHEQYF. The CDR3 nucleotides are TGTGCCAGCAGCTCGCGCCGGGACAGGTTCCACGAGCAGTACTTC.